This TCR beta chain emerged from a study of blood T cells in healthy people across ages. Study-level information: Template switching recovered approximately one barcoded beta molecule for every two T cells.

General study findings and limits: Significant beta diversity loss was already apparent by age roughly 38, declining roughly linearly.

Each sample yielded at least 6 million isolated PBMCs. The V and J ends lost 7 bases and 0 bases respectively, with 12 bases between them. Per the germline V gene, CDR1 is SQVTM and CDR2 is ANQGSEA. The CDR3 consists of 13 residues. Primers used in a second PCR of about 7 to 12 cycles were a sample-barcoded 5' primer and a J-beta primer mix. In TCRdb, the 5' RACE reads were re-called with MiXCR into one record per CDR3 protein. Counted here are approximately 810,000 distinct CDR3 sequences, under 30% occurring once; the ten biggest clones make up roughly 17%. This clonotype was detected many times. What it binds is not known.

This clonotype was obtained from an elderly woman in good health. Sample: blood. The gene calls are TRBV29-1 and TRBJ1-1; D gene unclear. The CDR3 sequence is CSATSGMNTEAFF. The DNA of the CDR3 is TGCAGCGCCACTAGTGGGATGAACACTGAAGCTTTCTTT. Full variable domain (rest looked up from reference TRBV29-1 and TRBJ1-1): SAVISQKPSRDICQRGTSLTIQCQVDSQVTMMFWYRQQPGQSLTLIATANQGSEATYESGFVIDKFPISRPNLTFSTLTVSNMSPEDSSIYLCSATSGMNTEAFFGQGTRLTVV.